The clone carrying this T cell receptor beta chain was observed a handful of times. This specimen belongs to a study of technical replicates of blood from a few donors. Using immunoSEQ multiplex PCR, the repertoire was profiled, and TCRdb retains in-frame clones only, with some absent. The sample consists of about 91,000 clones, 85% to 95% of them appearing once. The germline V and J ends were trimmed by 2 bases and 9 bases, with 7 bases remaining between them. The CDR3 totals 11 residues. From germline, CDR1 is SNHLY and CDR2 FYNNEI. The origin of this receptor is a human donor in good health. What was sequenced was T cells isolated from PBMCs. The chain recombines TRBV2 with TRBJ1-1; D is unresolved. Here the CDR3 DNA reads TGTGCCAGCAGTGAATCGGGTAAAGCTTTCTTT. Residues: CASSESGKAFF.